This T cell receptor (beta chain) was recorded in a study of CD8 T cells in Susac syndrome. Reverse transcription of 0.5 to 1 ug RNA was performed with random hexamers. By means of immunoSEQ multiplex PCR, TCR beta CDR3 spanning 54 Vbeta and 13 Jbeta underwent amplification. TCRdb passed the immunoSEQ multiplex PCR reads through MiXCR, listing each CDR3 protein once. Counted here are a few hundred thousand distinct CDR3 sequences, about 95% occurring once; the ten biggest clones make up roughly 0.09%. The V gene lost 7 bases and the J gene lost 5 bases, with 12 bases spanning the gap. From germline, CDR1 is SQVTM and CDR2 ANQGSEA. CDR3 length: 12 amino acids. Peripheral blood CD8+ and CD4+ T cells were profiled by TCR beta sequencing. In the multiple sclerosis control group, patients were treatment-naive and had stable or active relapsing-remitting disease. The CD8+ and CD4+ T cells were negatively isolated, with the TEMRA cells enriched by FACS.

The sequenced material came from CD4+ T cells from PBMCs. The source is a human donor with multiple sclerosis. The gene calls are TRBV29-1 and TRBJ2-1; D remains unclear. CDR3 nucleotides: TGCAGCGGTGGGCTTGGGGACAATGAGCAGTTCTTC. This encodes CSGGLGDNEQFF.